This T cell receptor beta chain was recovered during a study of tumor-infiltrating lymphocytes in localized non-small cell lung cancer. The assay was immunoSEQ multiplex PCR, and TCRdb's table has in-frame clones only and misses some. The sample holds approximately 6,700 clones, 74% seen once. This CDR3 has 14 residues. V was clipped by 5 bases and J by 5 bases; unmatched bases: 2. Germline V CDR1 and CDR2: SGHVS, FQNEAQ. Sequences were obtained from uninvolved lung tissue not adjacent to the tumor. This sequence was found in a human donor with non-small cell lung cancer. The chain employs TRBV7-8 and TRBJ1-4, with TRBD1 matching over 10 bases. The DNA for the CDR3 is TGTGCCAGCAGCGTGGGACAGGGGAATGAAAAACTGTTTTTT. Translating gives CASSVGQGNEKLFF.